The 10 T cell receptor beta chains in this list originate from one sample, sequenced in a study of control samples from healthy donors and cancer patients. Clones were sequenced by immunoSEQ multiplex PCR, and TCRdb holds only the in-frame ones, with some missing. This sample has about 160,000 clones; about 90% occur once, and the top ten carry approximately 12%. The sequencing sample was made of blood. The receptor source for this set is a man aged 25-40 years in good health.

The V gene is TRBV5-6, the J gene TRBJ2-7, with TRBD1 matching over 8 bases. Germline assignment: CDR1 SGHDT and CDR2 YYEEEE. J lost 6 bases, V lost 2 bases, and 1 base had no gene match. The CDR3 is 12 amino acids. CDR3 in DNA: TGTGCCAGCAGCTTCGACAGGGGCGAGCAGTACTTC. The encoded protein is CASSFDRGEQYF. The full variable domain, with the rest looked up from reference TRBV5-6 and TRBJ2-7, is DAGVTQSPTHLIKTRGQQVTLRCSPKSGHDTVSWYQQALGQGPQFIFQYYEEEERQRGNFPDRFSGHQFPNYSSELNVNALLLGDSALYLCASSFDRGEQYFGPGTRLTVT.

In this sample, this clone turned up once. The chain is built from TRBV3-1 (or the pseudogene TRBV3-2) and TRBJ1-2; D not certain. The V end was cut by 6 bases, the J end by 8 bases, with 16 bases between. The V gene's germline CDR1 is LGHDT and CDR2 YNNKEL (reference sequence). CDR3 size: 13 residues. The chain's CDR3 is CASSPRRSGGYTF. The CDR3 bases are TGTGCCAGCAGTCCAAGAAGGTCGGGGGGCTACACCTTC.

The chain combines TRBV19 with TRBJ1-4; 8 nucleotides line up with TRBD1. Germline V gene sequence: CDR1 LNHDA, CDR2 SQIVND (reference sequence). The CDR3 totals 16 residues. The junction had 17 bases not matched to a gene; V was cut back by 7 bases and J by 10 bases. The CDR3 is CASTPQAAGGLLKLFF. In DNA form, the CDR3 reads TGTGCCAGTACTCCCCAGGCGGCAGGGGGCCTTCTAAAACTGTTTTTT.

This chain connects TRBV28 to TRBJ2-1, with D perhaps matching TRBD2 (5 bases). This CDR3 region has 16 residues. With 1 base removed from V and 2 bases from J, the gap between germline ends came to 12 bases. Germline CDR1 MDHEN, CDR2 SYDVKM. The DNA of the CDR3 is TGTGCCAGCAGTTTATCCGGGAAGAACCCCTACAATGAGCAGTTCTTC. Its protein product is CASSLSGKNPYNEQFF.

V gene TRBV18 combines with J gene TRBJ1-2; the D is unclear. CDR1 is KGHSH, CDR2 LQKENI, per germline. Trimming stripped 2 bases from V and 6 bases from J, with 13 bases between. The CDR3 covers 14 residues. In DNA, the CDR3 is TGTGCCAGCTCACCAGGTGGTGGGTCTAATGGCTACACCTTC. This gives the protein CASSPGGGSNGYTF.

CDR3 sequence: CASSQMGAPVAGSDTQYF. DNA of the CDR3: TGCGCCAGCAGCCAAATGGGGGCGCCGGTCGCGGGCTCAGATACGCAGTATTTT. The rearrangement links TRBV4-1 to TRBJ2-3, with TRBD1 as a possible D gene (6 bases). CDR1 and CDR2 from the germline V gene are MGHRA and YSYEKL. The CDR3 runs to 18 residues. The V end lost 2 bases, the J end lost 4 bases, and 22 bases lay between the germline ends.

This clone was observed once. At one boundary the junction diverges from the germline segment, which might be a read error. V is TRBV4-3 and J is TRBJ2-1, with 16 bases identical to TRBD2. The CDR3 contains 21 residues. Germline V gene data show CDR1 as LGHNA and CDR2 as YSLEER. CDR3 amino acids: CASSQAPPGTSGGGSYNEQLF. CDR3 nucleotides: TGCGCCAGCAGCCAAGCCCCGCCCGGGACTAGCGGGGGGGGGTCCTACAATGAGCAGCTCTTC.

This clone was picked up one time. The chain is built from TRBV27 and TRBJ2-3, with 14 bases that match TRBD2. The CDR3 is 15 amino acids. V trimming: 6 bases; J trimming: 3 bases; junction bases outside the gene matches: 2. The germline gives CDR1 MNHEY, CDR2 SMNVEV (reference sequence). CDR3 nucleotides: TGTGCCAGCAGGGGACTAGCGGGAGTAACAGATACGCAGTATTTT. Translating gives CASRGLAGVTDTQYF.

This chain joins TRBV20-1 and TRBJ2-7, with D unresolved. CDR1 DFQATT and CDR2 SNEGSKA come from the germline V gene (reference sequence). With 5 bases removed from V and 4 bases from J, the gap between germline ends came to 9 bases. This CDR3 has 11 amino acids. CDR3 DNA sequence: TGCAGTGCTTGGGGATCTTACGAGCAGTACTTC. Translating it yields CSAWGSYEQYF.

J is TRBJ2-4 and V is TRBV10-1; D unresolved. Germline V gene data show CDR1 as WNHNN and CDR2 as SYGVQD (reference sequence). The CDR3 runs to 10 residues. Trimming shortened V by 2 bases and J by 9 bases, and 2 bases separated the two germline ends. CDR3 nucleotides: TGCGCCAGCAGTGAGCCCATTCAGTACTTC. Encoded protein: CASSEPIQYF.